This T cell receptor (beta chain) is drawn from a study of CD8 T cells in Susac syndrome. The CDR3 is 17 residues long. The trim removed 0 bases at V and 5 bases at J, leaving 3 bases unmatched. Germline assignment: CDR1 LGHDT and CDR2 YNNKEL (reference sequence). When the RNA was reverse transcribed, random hexamers were used with an input of about 0.5 to 1 ug. Amplification of the TCR beta CDR3 was carried out by immunoSEQ multiplex PCR, which spanned a total of 54 Vbeta and 13 Jbeta segments. TCRdb redid the calling of the immunoSEQ multiplex PCR reads with MiXCR, one entry per CDR3 protein. The top ten hold 0.09% to 0.1% of the sample, which has about 110,000 distinct CDR3 sequences, 95% to 98% seen once.

The chain uses TRBV3-1 and TRBJ2-3; 15 nucleotides match TRBD2. The sequenced material came from CD4+ T cells from PBMCs. The TCR comes from a human donor in good health. The CDR3 sequence: CASSQDGTSGRRDTQYF. CDR3 sequence (DNA): TGTGCCAGCAGCCAAGATGGGACTAGCGGGAGGAGAGATACGCAGTATTTT.